This T cell receptor beta chain was obtained from a study of blood T cell repertoires in COVID-19. Across the study: Italy, Spain and the United States were the sources of the convalescent and acute COVID-19 samples.

Living in 24 US areas, the participants were between 18 and 89 years of age. This CDR3 has 15 amino acids. Germline V gene lookup returns CDR1 MGHRA and CDR2 YSYEKL. V gave up 1 base and J gave up 7 bases, with 16 bases separating them. Original handling: Reference gene primer amplification yielded estimated nucleated cell counts. Sequencing was performed with immunoSEQ multiplex PCR; in TCRdb, only in-frame clones are kept and a portion is missing. The V and J calls and clone size were taken over from that table, and D and trimming were inferred from the DNA. The sample consists of about 220,000 clones, around 90% of them appearing once.

The gene calls are TRBV4-1 and TRBJ1-2, with D possibly TRBD1 on 5 matching bases. What was sequenced was PBMCs or T cells enriched from blood (not recorded which). The clonotype originates from a woman in her twenties or thirties who had recovered from COVID-19. The CDR3 DNA follows: TGCGCCAGCAGCCAAGCCCCATTGGCCGGGGGTGGCTACACCTTC. Translation: CASSQAPLAGGGYTF.